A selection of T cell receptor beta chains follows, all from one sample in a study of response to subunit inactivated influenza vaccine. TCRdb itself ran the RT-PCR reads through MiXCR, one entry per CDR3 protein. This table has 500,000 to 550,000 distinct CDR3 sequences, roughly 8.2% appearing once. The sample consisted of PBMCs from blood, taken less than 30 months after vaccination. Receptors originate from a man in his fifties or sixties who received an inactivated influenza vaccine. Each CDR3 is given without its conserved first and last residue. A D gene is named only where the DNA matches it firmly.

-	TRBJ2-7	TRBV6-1	ASRKRGRFSDEQY
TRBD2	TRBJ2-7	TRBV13	ASSSLRLAGGVYEQY
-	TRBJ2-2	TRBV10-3	AIRTLDSPNTGELF
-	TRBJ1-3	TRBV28	ASRAGRPGVIY
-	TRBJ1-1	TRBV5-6	ASSSPGVMNTEAF
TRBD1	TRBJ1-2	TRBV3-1	ASSQASTGGYGYT
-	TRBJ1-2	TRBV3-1	ASSQEGPEGYT
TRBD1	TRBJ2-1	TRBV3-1	ASSFGQGIPHEQF
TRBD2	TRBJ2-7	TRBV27	ASSLRGLAGAPSYEQY
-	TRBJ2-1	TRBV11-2	ASSPSSGSINEQF
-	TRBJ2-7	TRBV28	ASSSQTYEQY
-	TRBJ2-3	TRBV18	ASLGGLFDTQY
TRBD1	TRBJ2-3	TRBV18	ASSPPRGAVTGQTYTDTQY
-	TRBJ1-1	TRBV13	ASSLGKGTAF
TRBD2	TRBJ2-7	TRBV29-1	SVDQGGASEQY